The next 2 T cell receptor beta chains were all read from a single sample in a study of blood T cell repertoires in COVID-19. The protocol was immunoSEQ multiplex PCR, while the TCRdb copy is restricted to in-frame clones and leaves out a portion. The table lists 45,000 to 75,000 clones, 88% of them singletons. The sample taken for sequencing was peripheral blood. The receptors shown here come from a man aged 55 to 70 with acute or convalescent COVID-19.

The chain links TRBV7-9 to TRBJ2-2, with a possible D match to TRBD1 (6 bases). CDR3 length equals 16 residues. Trimming shortened V by 2 bases and J by 0 bases, and 10 bases separated the two germline ends. The germline V gene encodes CDR1 SEHNR and CDR2 FQNEAQ (reference sequence). The DNA of the CDR3 is TGTGCCAGCAGCTTATGGGACACCGCGAACACCGGGGAGCTGTTTTTT. Its protein is CASSLWDTANTGELFF.

The chain is built from TRBV4-1 and TRBJ1-3; D ambiguous. V shed 0 bases and J shed 0 bases, with 12 bases lying between them. The CDR3 totals 17 residues. Germline V gives CDR1 MGHRA, CDR2 YSYEKL. The CDR3 loop reads CASSQDLTHTSGNTIYF. The DNA of the CDR3 is TGCGCCAGCAGCCAAGATCTGACACACACCTCTGGAAACACCATATATTTT.